Detailed here is one TCR beta chain. Antigen unknown. The data stem from a study of graft-versus-host responses after intestinal transplantation. Study summary: The recipients all started with anti-thymocyte globulin induction and then took tacrolimus and steroids for around three years.

Germline values: CDR1 SGDLS, CDR2 YYNGEE. V lost 0 bases to trimming and J lost 10 bases, with 14 bases between them. The CDR3 is 15 residues long. Findings and caveats of the study: Clonal ratios of graft-versus-host to host-versus-graft in allografts were high for patients exhibiting graft-donor T cell macrochimerism.

The data were produced by immunoSEQ multiplex PCR, yet TCRdb's version contains in-frame clones alone and is incomplete. This table has 75,000 to 100,000 clones, roughly 91% appearing once. The source was unstimulated CD8+ T cells sorted from spleen or lymph node cells, collected before intestinal transplant. The TCR comes from a human donor who received an intestinal transplant. This chain links TRBV9 with TRBJ1-6, with D perhaps TRBD1 (5 bases). The CDR3 DNA reads as TGTGCCAGCAGCGTAGGGGGCAGCCGCTCATCACCCCTCCACTTT. This translates into CASSVGGSRSSPLHF.